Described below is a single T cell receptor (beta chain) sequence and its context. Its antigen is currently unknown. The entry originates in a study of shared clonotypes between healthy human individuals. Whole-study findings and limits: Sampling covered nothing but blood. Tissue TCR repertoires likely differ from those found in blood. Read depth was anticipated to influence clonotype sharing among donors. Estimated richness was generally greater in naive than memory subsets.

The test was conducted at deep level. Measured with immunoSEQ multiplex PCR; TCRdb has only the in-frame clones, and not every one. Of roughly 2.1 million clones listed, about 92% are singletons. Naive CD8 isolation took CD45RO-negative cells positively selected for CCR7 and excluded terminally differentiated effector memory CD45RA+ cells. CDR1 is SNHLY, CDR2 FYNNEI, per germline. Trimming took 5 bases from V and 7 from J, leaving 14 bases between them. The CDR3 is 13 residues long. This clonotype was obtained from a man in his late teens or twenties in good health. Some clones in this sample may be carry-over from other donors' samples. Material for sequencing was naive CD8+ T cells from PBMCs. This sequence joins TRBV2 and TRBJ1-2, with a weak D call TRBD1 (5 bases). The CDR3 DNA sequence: TGTGCCAGCAGTCTAACTGGGGGTGGTGGCTACACCTTC. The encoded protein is CASSLTGGGGYTF.